This TCR beta chain was observed in a study of cytomegalovirus exposure and HLA in healthy donors. As for the study in general: HLA-typed donors were the source of approximately 88 million unique TCRs, which an early data release held. Study-wide points: In an earlier analysis, productive rearrangement rates for most beta V segments clustered near 87% or 30%.

With 60 Vbeta and 13 Jbeta primers, the PCR was carried out. Clones were read by immunoSEQ multiplex PCR, and TCRdb kept only the in-frame ones, dropping some. This sample has some 110,000 clones, with 76% found just once. Turning to this clone: Its antigen remains unknown.

Unrecorded immune exposure was likely among donors, who were nominally healthy when sampled. In germline, CDR1 is SGHKS, CDR2 YYEKEE (reference sequence). V lost 4 bases and J lost 1; bases outside the gene matches: 8. The CDR3 has 16 residues. The clonotype was recovered from a man aged 35 to 55 in good health and CMV-seropositive. Sequenced: PBMCs. The V and J genes are TRBV5-5 and TRBJ2-7; 10 bases line up with TRBD1. The CDR3 DNA follows: TGTGCCAGCAGCCGGACCCGGGACAGGGGTTCCTACGAGCAGTACTTC. Protein product: CASSRTRDRGSYEQYF.